This entry features one T cell receptor beta chain sequence. The target antigen is unknown. These data are taken from a study of T cells and Merkel cell carcinoma outcomes. The assay was immunoSEQ multiplex PCR, and TCRdb's table has in-frame clones only and misses some. The sample has over 15,000 clones; approximately 80% are singletons. Study-level points and caveats: Reportedly, T-cell repertoire with density predicts Merkel cell carcinoma outcomes.

The source material was tumor tissue from Merkel cell carcinoma. The source of this sequence is a human donor with Merkel cell carcinoma.

In nucleotides, the CDR3 is TGCGCCAGCAGCTTGGAAGCACCTGCTGGAAACACCATATATTTT. Translated: CASSLEAPAGNTIYF. The chain has TRBV5-1 and TRBJ1-3, with D unresolved. CDR3 length: 15 residues. Germline CDR1 reads SGHRS; CDR2 reads YFSETQ. V was trimmed by 0 bases and J by 2 bases, leaving 9 bases between them.